This is a list of T cell receptor beta chains from one sample in a study of cytomegalovirus exposure and HLA in healthy donors. Libraries were prepared by immunoSEQ multiplex PCR; TCRdb keeps only in-frame clonotypes and omits some of them. Among 100,000 to 150,000 clones listed, around 84% were seen once. The specimen sequenced was PBMCs. All receptors derive from a man aged 18 to 29 in good health and CMV-seronegative. CDR3s include the opening cysteine and the closing phenylalanine or tryptophan. Each record gives: clone size, V gene, CDR3 protein. The size field is filled for only some rows; it gives once, few, many or a size class.

size: .; V: TRBV18; CDR3: CASFPGGTEAFF
size: .; V: TRBV9; CDR3: CASSPYLAGGIGDTQYF
size: once; V: TRBV5-1; CDR3: CASSLGGTSTDTQYF
size: few; V: TRBV2; CDR3: CASRRQGYEQYF
size: .; V: TRBV6-1; CDR3: CASSDGQGIYNEQFF
size: few; V: TRBV4-3; CDR3: CASSQDGYIEGQYF
size: .; V: TRBV5-1; CDR3: CASSLDSANTGELFF
size: once; V: TRBV2; CDR3: CASSERVVSSGNTIYF
size: .; V: TRBV13; CDR3: CASSIRQGTEAFF
size: .; V: TRBV19; CDR3: CASTILSGARFTEAFF
size: .; V: TRBV25-1; CDR3: CASSSRQGENTEAFF
size: .; V: TRBV6-5; CDR3: CASSYSRQGETQYF
size: .; V: TRBV12-5; CDR3: CASGQGTGGELFF
size: .; V: TRBV7-9; CDR3: CASSPGQSYEQYF
size: once; V: TRBV18; CDR3: CASSPQGAHNQPQHF
size: .; V: TRBV9; CDR3: CASSAGTSKDTQYF
size: .; V: TRBV20-1; CDR3: CSARETYEQYF
size: .; V: TRBV2; CDR3: CASSAGLAGCEQYF
size: .; V: TRBV5-4; CDR3: CASSLGLGLAVGGETQYF
size: .; V: TRBV7-2; CDR3: CASSLEGDRGAFF
size: .; V: TRBV27; CDR3: CASSLLDRDGEQFF
size: .; V: TRBV29-1; CDR3: CSVEVSGGATGELFF
size: .; V: TRBV13; CDR3: CASSLAAGTEAFF
size: .; V: TRBV7-3; CDR3: CASSPVPGQGAEGYTF
size: .; V: TRBV2; CDR3: CASSERGLAGGRADTQYF
size: .; V: TRBV7-2; CDR3: CASSLVGGGAGEQFF
size: .; V: TRBV13; CDR3: CASSSLGQEQYF
size: few; V: TRBV9; CDR3: CASSPRGRGDTEAFF
size: few; V: TRBV4-3; CDR3: CASSQTSGGANEQFF
size: .; V: TRBV5-1; CDR3: CASSFSSGGFSYEQYF
size: once; V: TRBV6-6; CDR3: CASSYRDSTYEQYF
size: few; V: TRBV10-1; CDR3: CAYRIPGTVDDINQPQHF
size: .; V: TRBV7-3; CDR3: CASSDSMNTEAFF
size: .; V: TRBV7-8; CDR3: CASSSLDSGTDTQYF
size: once; V: TRBV7-9; CDR3: CSSSPRGPGNTIYF
size: .; V: TRBV10-3; CDR3: CATLPRGLADKETQYF
size: few; V: TRBV4-1; CDR3: CASSQALGSNQPQHF
size: .; V: TRBV7-2; CDR3: CASSLRRDRAINEQFF
size: .; V: TRBV6-1; CDR3: CASSERDRGYTF
size: few; V: TRBV4-1; CDR3: CASSHGQGVNEKLFF
size: .; V: TRBV5-1; CDR3: CASSKAAGGGNEQFF
size: once; V: TRBV28; CDR3: CASRQGAFYEQYF
size: .; V: TRBV19; CDR3: CASRRGQGDNQPQHF
size: .; V: TRBV29-1; CDR3: CSVVGGTLEAFF
size: once; V: TRBV2; CDR3: CASSGSNQPQHF
size: .; V: TRBV2; CDR3: CASNPGGRYEQYF
size: .; V: TRBV13; CDR3: CASLEQGRLNYEQYF
size: few; V: TRBV5-1; CDR3: CASSLGVNYGYTF
size: few; V: TRBV19; CDR3: CASSMVRTEAFF
size: .; V: TRBV7-6; CDR3: CASSLGATGSDSPLHF
size: few; V: TRBV6-5; CDR3: CASSSGQDPALYEQYF
size: .; V: TRBV7-8; CDR3: CASSLQTGLEQPQHF
size: .; V: TRBV2; CDR3: CASSDLAAQETQYF
size: .; V: TRBV9; CDR3: CASSAIGSGGLLVEQYF
size: .; V: TRBV4-1; CDR3: CASSHPGTGPNYGYTF
size: .; V: TRBV5-1; CDR3: CASSLTSGAVNEQFF
size: few; V: TRBV19; CDR3: CASSISSSSLNSPLHF
size: .; V: TRBV15; CDR3: CATSRDEKGGLYGYTF